These T cell receptor beta chains were read from a single sample in a study of cytomegalovirus exposure and HLA in healthy donors. Sequencing was performed with immunoSEQ multiplex PCR; in TCRdb, only in-frame clones are kept and a portion is missing. Of under 170,000 clones listed, 55% to 70% are singletons. The specimen was PBMCs. The receptors stem from a woman aged 60-75 years in good health and CMV-seropositive. CDR3s leave out the opening cysteine and the closing phenylalanine or tryptophan. The order of the fields is V gene, D gene, J gene, clone size, CDR3 protein. The D gene is left open where the match is weak. The size entry is marked missing in some rows and otherwise reads once, few, many or a size class.

V gene: TRBV27; D gene: TRBD1; J gene: TRBJ2-7; clone size: once; CDR3 protein: ASSPDRGEQY
V gene: TRBV2; D gene: -; J gene: TRBJ2-1; clone size: -; CDR3 protein: ASSASYNEQF
V gene: TRBV7-9; D gene: TRBD1; J gene: TRBJ1-1; clone size: -; CDR3 protein: ASSLGDRGFTEAF
V gene: TRBV7-2; D gene: -; J gene: TRBJ2-1; clone size: -; CDR3 protein: ASSLEAGFPNEQF
V gene: TRBV5-1; D gene: TRBD1; J gene: TRBJ2-4; clone size: -; CDR3 protein: ASSSGTVLAKNIQY
V gene: TRBV7-7; D gene: -; J gene: TRBJ1-1; clone size: -; CDR3 protein: ASSQTVNTEAF
V gene: TRBV10-2; D gene: TRBD1; J gene: TRBJ1-4; clone size: few; CDR3 protein: ASGDSATNEKLF
V gene: TRBV29-1; D gene: -; J gene: TRBJ2-7; clone size: -; CDR3 protein: SVGQKSSYEQY
V gene: TRBV28; D gene: TRBD1; J gene: TRBJ1-5; clone size: -; CDR3 protein: ASTLTGSVGQPQH
V gene: TRBV4-1; D gene: TRBD2; J gene: TRBJ2-2; clone size: -; CDR3 protein: ASSQRTSGHTGELF
V gene: TRBV28; D gene: TRBD2; J gene: TRBJ2-7; clone size: -; CDR3 protein: ASSLTSGRINEQY
V gene: TRBV19; D gene: TRBD1; J gene: TRBJ1-1; clone size: -; CDR3 protein: ASSTDRENTEAF
V gene: TRBV18; D gene: TRBD1; J gene: TRBJ1-1; clone size: -; CDR3 protein: ASSPLQGTMNTEAF
V gene: TRBV7-9; D gene: TRBD2; J gene: TRBJ2-7; clone size: -; CDR3 protein: ASSLVASGSSYEQY
V gene: TRBV4-1; D gene: -; J gene: TRBJ1-1; clone size: -; CDR3 protein: ASSLLGAGNTEAF
V gene: TRBV11-2; D gene: TRBD2; J gene: TRBJ2-7; clone size: -; CDR3 protein: ASSLSLTGGRGTSYEQY
V gene: TRBV9; D gene: -; J gene: TRBJ2-2; clone size: -; CDR3 protein: ASSPRAERNTGELF
V gene: TRBV5-1; D gene: TRBD2; J gene: TRBJ2-1; clone size: few; CDR3 protein: ASSLAGERYNEQF
V gene: TRBV5-4; D gene: TRBD2; J gene: TRBJ2-3; clone size: -; CDR3 protein: ASSAELPGLAARTDTQY
V gene: TRBV18; D gene: TRBD1; J gene: TRBJ2-1; clone size: -; CDR3 protein: ASSRLPGQGLSDEQF
V gene: TRBV10-3; D gene: TRBD1; J gene: TRBJ1-4; clone size: -; CDR3 protein: AISGTTGGTEKLF
V gene: TRBV7-3; D gene: TRBD2; J gene: TRBJ2-7; clone size: few; CDR3 protein: ASSPIAGKGYEQY
V gene: TRBV19; D gene: -; J gene: TRBJ2-6; clone size: -; CDR3 protein: ASSQGGLTANVLT